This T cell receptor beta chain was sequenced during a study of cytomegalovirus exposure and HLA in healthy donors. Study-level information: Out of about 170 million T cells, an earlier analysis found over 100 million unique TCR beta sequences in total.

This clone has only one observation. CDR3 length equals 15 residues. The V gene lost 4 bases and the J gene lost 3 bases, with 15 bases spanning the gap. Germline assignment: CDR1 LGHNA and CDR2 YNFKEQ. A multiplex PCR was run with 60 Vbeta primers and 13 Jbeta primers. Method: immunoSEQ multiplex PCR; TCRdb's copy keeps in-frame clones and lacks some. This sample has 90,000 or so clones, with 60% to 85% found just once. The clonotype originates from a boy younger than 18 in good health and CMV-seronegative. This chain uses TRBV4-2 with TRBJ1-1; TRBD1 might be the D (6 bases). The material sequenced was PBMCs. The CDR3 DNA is TGTGCCAGCAGCCCGAGGGCAGGGGAAGACACTGAAGCTTTCTTT. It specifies CASSPRAGEDTEAFF.